Listed below are T cell receptor beta chains from one sample, sequenced in a study of immune heterogeneity within non-small cell lung tumors. TCRdb re-called the multiplex PCR reads with MiXCR, one entry per CDR3 protein. The sample consists of 30,000 to 40,000 distinct CDR3 sequences, around 30% of them appearing once. The sample taken for sequencing was lung tumor tissue. These receptors were collected from a middle-aged man with non-small cell lung cancer. Both conserved end residues are part of each CDR3. D genes are given only for firm matches. Expanded clones get a size class; other rows say once, few or many, or leave the size out.

abundance	d_gene	len	v_gene	j_gene	CDR3nt	CDR3aa
few	TRBD1	16	TRBV6-1	TRBJ1-1	TGTGCCAGCAGTACATCCCGACAGGGTGGAATCTCTGAAGCTTTCTTT	CASSTSRQGGISEAFF
few	TRBD1	15	TRBV5-5	TRBJ1-1	TGTGCCAGCAGCTTGTTCGGGACAGGGGATAATGAAGCTTTCTTT	CASSLFGTGDNEAFF
many	TRBD1	14	TRBV19	TRBJ2-7	TGTGCCAGTAGTATAGGACAGGGGGCGGATGAGCAGTACTTC	CASSIGQGADEQYF
many	-	13	TRBV7-3	TRBJ1-5	TGTGCCAGCTCCCTTAATAGCAATCAGCCCCAGCATTTT	CASSLNSNQPQHF
-	-	14	TRBV3-1	TRBJ1-1	TGTGCCAGCATAGGGGACACAATGAACACTGAAGCTTTCTTT	CASIGDTMNTEAFF
-	TRBD2	15	TRBV27	TRBJ2-5	TGTGCCAGCAAGCTGGGGGCGGGAGGTGGAGAGACCCAGTACTTC	CASKLGAGGGETQYF
many	-	11	TRBV28	TRBJ1-2	TGTGCCAGCAGAACTAACTATGGCTACACCTTC	CASRTNYGYTF
few	-	14	TRBV7-9	TRBJ2-7	TGTGCCAGCAGCGAGGGAGTGTTTAAGGGCGAGCAGTACTTC	CASSEGVFKGEQYF
many	TRBD1	16	TRBV19	TRBJ1-1	TGTGCCAGTAGTCTCTTTGAGGGACAGGGAAGAACTGAAGCTTTCTTT	CASSLFEGQGRTEAFF
-	-	14	TRBV6-1	TRBJ1-1	TGTGCCACCCGAAAGATGAACATGAACACTGAAGCTTTCTTT	CATRKMNMNTEAFF
many	-	14	TRBV14	TRBJ2-6	TGTGCCAGCAGCCAAGTTGGGGGGGCCAACGTCCTGACTTTC	CASSQVGGANVLTF
many	TRBD1	14	TRBV10-2	TRBJ1-2	TGCGCCAGCAGTGAGTCAACATCCAGGGGGGGCTACACCTTC	CASSESTSRGGYTF